One sample yielded the 21 T cell receptor beta chains listed below, sequenced in a study of beta chain features in type 1 diabetes. Since all of the isolated RNA was reverse transcribed, expressed TCRB transcripts were what got sequenced. Method: immunoSEQ multiplex PCR; TCRdb's copy keeps in-frame clones and lacks some. The sample consists of 10,000 to 15,000 clones, 45% to 50% of them appearing once. What was sequenced was stem cell memory CD4+ T cells from blood. These receptors all come from a young man in good health.

This CDR3 reads CASSSGGSGANVLTF. The CDR3 DNA reads as TGCGCCAGCAGCTCCGGGGGGTCTGGGGCCAACGTCCTGACTTTC. The chain has TRBV5-1 and TRBJ2-6, with 7 bases lining up with TRBD2. The CDR3 contains 15 residues. Germline values: CDR1 SGHRS, CDR2 YFSETQ. V dropped 3 bases and J dropped 1; count of bases not matched to a gene: 1.

This clone occurred a few times. The chain joins TRBV19 to TRBJ2-5; 7 bases are a match to TRBD1. This CDR3 has 15 amino acids. Germline CDR1 LNHDA, CDR2 SQIVND (reference sequence). The V and J ends lost 10 bases and 5 bases, in that order; junction bases with no gene match: 16. The CDR3 loop reads CATTKGGSGLETQYF. The DNA of the CDR3 is TGTGCCACCACCAAAGGGGGCTCCGGTCTGGAGACCCAGTACTTC.

The chain links TRBV11-2 to TRBJ2-7; D might be TRBD1 (5 bases). V lost 7 bases, J lost 7 bases, and 20 bases lay in between. Germline V gene data show CDR1 as SGHAT and CDR2 as FQNNGV. The CDR3 spans 14 residues. In DNA, the CDR3 is TGTGCCAGCACCCAGCAGGGATCCCTAGGGGAGCAGTACTTC. Amino acids: CASTQQGSLGEQYF.

This sequence joins TRBV4-2 and TRBJ2-6; D possibly corresponds to TRBD2 (6 bases). The germline V gene encodes CDR1 LGHNA and CDR2 YNFKEQ. The CDR3 consists of 16 residues. V was clipped by 0 bases and J by 2 bases, with 8 bases between them. CDR3 sequence: CASSQDGGAGANVLTF. CDR3 DNA: TGTGCCAGCAGCCAAGACGGGGGAGCTGGGGCCAACGTCCTGACTTTC.

This clone occurred a few times. This sequence joins TRBV7-2 and TRBJ2-7, with a weak D call TRBD1 (5 bases). The CDR3 runs 15 residues. The germline CDR1 and CDR2 sequences are SGHTA and FQGNSA. Trimming stripped 0 bases from V and 0 bases from J, with 9 bases between. CDR3 residues: CASSLATVVSYEQYF. In DNA form, the CDR3 reads TGTGCCAGCAGCTTAGCGACAGTAGTCTCCTACGAGCAGTACTTC.

This clone was observed once. This chain uses TRBV25-1 with TRBJ2-3, with D perhaps TRBD1 (6 bases). CDR1 is MGHDK, CDR2 SYGVNS, per germline. Trimming stripped 3 bases from V and 0 bases from J, with 7 bases between. This CDR3 region has 14 residues. The CDR3 protein is CASSEGHSTDTQYF. CDR3 coding DNA: TGTGCCAGCAGTGAGGGACACAGCACAGATACGCAGTATTTT.

V usage is TRBV7-2 and J usage is TRBJ2-7; D perhaps matches TRBD2 (5 bases). The CDR3 extends over 14 amino acids. V lost 1 base to trimming and J lost 6 bases, with 13 bases between them. The germline gives CDR1 SGHTA, CDR2 FQGNSA. The DNA for the CDR3 is TGTGCCAGCAGCTTAGAACCGGGATGGGGCGAGCAGTACTTC. Translation gives CASSLEPGWGEQYF.

The sample holds a few counts of this clone. The V gene is TRBV7-2, the J gene TRBJ1-2, with D possibly being TRBD1 (5 bases). Germline-derived CDR1 and CDR2 are SGHTA and FQGNSA. The CDR3 covers 15 residues. V gave up 3 bases and J gave up 2 bases, with 13 bases separating them. DNA of the CDR3: TGTGCCAGCAGCTTTGGGGGGTCCTCAAACTATGGCTACACCTTC. Protein sequence: CASSFGGSSNYGYTF. The full variable domain, with the rest looked up from reference TRBV7-2 and TRBJ1-2, is GAGVSQSPSNKVTEKGKDVELRCDPISGHTALYWYRQSLGQGLEFLIYFQGNSAPDKSGLPSDRFSAERTGGSVSTLTIQRTQQEDSAVYLCASSFGGSSNYGYTFGSGTRLTVV.

This chain joins TRBV5-1 and TRBJ2-1; 9 bases line up with TRBD2. The CDR3 is made up of 16 amino acids. The germline gives CDR1 SGHRS, CDR2 YFSETQ. The trim removed 0 bases at V and 7 bases at J, leaving 8 bases unmatched. The CDR3 loop reads CASSLGVQRGDNEQFF. In DNA form, the CDR3 reads TGCGCCAGCAGCTTGGGAGTCCAGCGGGGGGATAATGAGCAGTTCTTC.

The rearrangement uses TRBV6-6 and TRBJ1-2; D may be TRBD1 (5 bases). Germline-derived CDR1 and CDR2 are MNHNY and SVGAGI (reference sequence). Trimming took 5 bases from V and 3 from J, leaving 10 bases between them. CDR3 length equals 13 residues. CDR3 nucleotide sequence: TGTGCCAGCAGTCAACAGGATTACTATGGCTACACCTTC. Protein: CASSQQDYYGYTF.

The chain employs TRBV6-6 and TRBJ2-3; D may be TRBD1 (5 bases). CDR1 is MNHNY, CDR2 SVGAGI, per germline (reference sequence). This CDR3 is built from 15 residues. The V and J ends lost 2 bases and 0 bases respectively, with 9 bases between them. The CDR3 DNA reads TGTGCCAGCAGTTACACACAGGCTAGCACAGATACGCAGTATTTT. It yields the protein CASSYTQASTDTQYF.

This clone was observed a few times. V is TRBV14 and J is TRBJ2-1; no clear D gene. Germline V lookup: CDR1 SGHDN, CDR2 FVKESK. The CDR3 is made up of 13 amino acids. V was cut by 4 bases and J by 4 bases, with 8 bases left in between. The CDR3, as DNA: TGTGCCAGCAGCCCTCACTTATACAATGAGCAGTTCTTC. Translation: CASSPHLYNEQFF.

The chain uses TRBV30 and TRBJ1-5, with a tentative D call TRBD1 (6 bases). V was pared by 3 bases and J by 1 base, with 13 bases between. CDR1 is GTSNPN, CDR2 SVGIG, per germline (reference sequence). The CDR3 has 15 residues. The CDR3 protein is CAWSTGLRSNQPQHF. The CDR3 DNA follows: TGTGCCTGGAGCACAGGGTTAAGGAGCAATCAGCCCCAGCATTTT.

The V call is TRBV5-6, the J call TRBJ1-2, with D possibly matching TRBD1 (5 bases). Deletions cut 5 bases from V and 1 base from J, with 12 bases between. The CDR3 has 14 amino acids. Germline values: CDR1 SGHDT, CDR2 YYEEEE. The CDR3 protein is CASRPAQGNYGYTF. DNA of the CDR3: TGTGCCAGCAGGCCGGCCCAGGGTAACTATGGCTACACCTTC.

This clone was observed a few times. The J gene is TRBJ1-2, the V gene TRBV7-2; no definite D call. Germline V gene data show CDR1 as SGHTA and CDR2 as FQGNSA. Trimming removed 2 bases from V and 4 bases from J, with 8 bases in between. The CDR3 consists of 13 residues. In DNA form, the CDR3 reads TGTGCCAGCAGCTTATCGGGTTCCTATGGCTACACCTTC. This gives the protein CASSLSGSYGYTF. Full variable domain (rest looked up from reference TRBV7-2 and TRBJ1-2): GAGVSQSPSNKVTEKGKDVELRCDPISGHTALYWYRQSLGQGLEFLIYFQGNSAPDKSGLPSDRFSAERTGGSVSTLTIQRTQQEDSAVYLCASSLSGSYGYTFGSGTRLTVV.

This clone has more than one count but fewer than ten. This chain links TRBV20-1 with TRBJ2-5; D unclear. This CDR3 comprises 11 residues. Germline-derived CDR1 and CDR2 are DFQATT and SNEGSKA (reference sequence). The germline V and J ends were trimmed by 2 bases and 2 bases, with 3 bases remaining between them. For the CDR3, the DNA is TGCAGTGCTAGACAACAAGAGACCCAGTACTTC. Protein: CSARQQETQYF.

The gene calls are TRBV6-5 and TRBJ2-5; D unresolved. Germline lookup yields CDR1 MNHEY and CDR2 SVGAGI. Deletions cut 2 bases from V and 2 bases from J, with 6 bases between. The CDR3 runs to 13 residues. The DNA for the CDR3 is TGTGCCAGCAGTTACGTACAGCAAGAGACCCAGTACTTC. Translated, it gives CASSYVQQETQYF.

The rearrangement uses TRBV7-2 and TRBJ2-3; 8 bases line up with TRBD1. Germline trimming cut 4 bases from V and 2 bases from J; bases unmatched to any gene: 8. Germline CDR1 reads SGHTA; CDR2 reads FQGNSA. CDR3 size: 16 residues. The chain's CDR3 is CASSSQGARFTDTQYF. The DNA of the CDR3 is TGTGCCAGCAGCTCCCAGGGGGCACGATTCACAGATACGCAGTATTTT.

There are a few counts of this clone. V gene TRBV29-1 combines with J gene TRBJ1-3, with D tentatively TRBD1 (6 bases). From germline, CDR1 is SQVTM and CDR2 ANQGSEA. This CDR3 region has 14 residues. The germline V and J ends were trimmed by 7 bases and 0 bases, with 13 bases remaining between them. The CDR3, as DNA: TGCAGCGCAGATACGACAGGCTCTGGAAACACCATATATTTT. Protein sequence: CSADTTGSGNTIYF. Based on the CDR3 plus reference TRBV29-1 and TRBJ1-3, the full variable domain is SAVISQKPSRDICQRGTSLTIQCQVDSQVTMMFWYRQQPGQSLTLIATANQGSEATYESGFVIDKFPISRPNLTFSTLTVSNMSPEDSSIYLCSADTTGSGNTIYFGEGSWLTVV.

The sample holds a few counts of this clone. The chain joins TRBV18 to TRBJ1-2; D is ambiguous. CDR1 and CDR2 (germline): KGHSH, LQKENI. This CDR3 contains 15 residues. Trimming cost V 0 bases and J 6 bases, with 14 bases left between them. This chain's CDR3 is CASSPPLSWAHGYTF. CDR3 nucleotide sequence: TGTGCCAGCTCACCACCTTTGAGCTGGGCCCATGGCTACACCTTC.

The chain recombines TRBV7-8 with TRBJ2-7, with D uncertain. The CDR3 covers 12 residues. The V end lost 4 bases, the J end lost 0 bases, and 4 bases lay between the germline ends. Germline assignment: CDR1 SGHVS and CDR2 FQNEAQ. CDR3 residues: CASSYSSYEQYF. In DNA form, the CDR3 reads TGTGCCAGCAGCTACAGCTCCTACGAGCAGTACTTC.